This T cell receptor beta chain was observed in a study of OX40 agonist ivuxolimab in advanced cancers. Study background: Ivuxolimab, an agonist antibody against OX40 (CD134), was given to patients.

The CDR3 covers 14 residues. Trimming cost V 6 bases and J 5 bases; bases outside gene matches: 7. Germline V CDR1 and CDR2: MDHEN, SYDVKM. Study observations and caveats: Expanded peripheral T-cell antigen specificity went undetermined.

Concerning this clone itself: Its antigen remains unidentified.

TCRdb's copy holds only in-frame clones and misses some; the assay was immunoSEQ multiplex PCR. This table has approximately 90,000 clones, around nine tenths appearing once. This TCR was sampled from an adult with an advanced solid tumor such as melanoma, head and neck, liver or kidney cancer. This rearrangement joins TRBV28 to TRBJ1-2, with 9 positions matching TRBD1. Sequenced material: CD4+ or CD8+ T cells sorted from blood, taken in a trial of the OX40 agonist ivuxolimab. The CDR3 here is CASSLGDRVYGYTF. For the CDR3, the DNA is TGTGCCAGCAGCCTCGGGGACAGGGTTTATGGCTACACCTTC.